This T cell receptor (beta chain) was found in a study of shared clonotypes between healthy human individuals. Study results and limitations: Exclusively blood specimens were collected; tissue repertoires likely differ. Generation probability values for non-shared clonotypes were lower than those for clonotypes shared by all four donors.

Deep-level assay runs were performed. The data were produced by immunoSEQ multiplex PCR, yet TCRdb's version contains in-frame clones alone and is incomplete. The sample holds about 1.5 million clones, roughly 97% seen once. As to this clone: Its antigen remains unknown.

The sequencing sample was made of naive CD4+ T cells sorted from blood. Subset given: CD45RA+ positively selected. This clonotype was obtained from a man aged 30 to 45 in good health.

The CDR3 loop is CASSLWTPSGSRTDTQYF. For the CDR3, the DNA is TGTGCCAGCAGCTTATGGACACCTAGCGGGAGCCGCACAGATACGCAGTATTTT. V usage is TRBV7-6 and J usage is TRBJ2-3, with TRBD2 identical over 10 bases. The CDR3 length is 18 residues. Germline trimming cut 2 bases from V and 1 base from J; bases unmatched to any gene: 9. Germline lookup yields CDR1 SGHVS and CDR2 FNYEAQ.